The 19 T cell receptor beta chains in this list originate from one sample, sequenced in a study of blood T cell repertoires in COVID-19. Clones were sequenced by immunoSEQ multiplex PCR, and TCRdb holds only the in-frame ones, with some missing. Of over 100,000 clones in the sample, 80% to 90% were seen once. Sample: peripheral blood. These receptors were taken from a human donor with acute or convalescent COVID-19. The donor label of this sample is uncertain.

This clone was counted between two and nine times. J is TRBJ2-7 and V is TRBV28; 12 nucleotides line up with TRBD2. V lost 2 bases, J lost 4 bases, and 0 bases stayed unmatched. This CDR3 is built from 14 residues. CDR1 is MDHEN and CDR2 is SYDVKM in the germline V gene. CDR3 residues: CASSLGTSGYEQYF. DNA of the CDR3: TGTGCCAGCAGTTTAGGGACTAGCGGGTACGAGCAGTACTTC.

This clone was observed once. The rearrangement joins TRBV9 to TRBJ2-1; 7 bases are shared with TRBD2. This CDR3 contains 14 residues. The junction had 7 bases not matched to a gene; V was cut back by 4 bases and J by 6 bases. The germline CDR1 and CDR2 sequences are SGDLS and YYNGEE. Here the CDR3 DNA reads TGTGCCAGCAGCCCCAGCGGGGCAATCAATGAGCAGTTCTTC. Translation: CASSPSGAINEQFF.

The chain links TRBV7-9 to TRBJ1-2; no clear D. CDR1 is SEHNR, CDR2 FQNEAQ, per germline (reference sequence). Trimming pared 5 bases from V and 8 bases from J, leaving 15 bases between. CDR3 length equals 13 residues. The CDR3 coding sequence is TGTGCCAGCAGCCACGAGGGTTTTTGGGGCTACACCTTC. Its protein is CASSHEGFWGYTF.

This clone came up once. The rearrangement joins TRBV29-1 to TRBJ2-3; D is perhaps TRBD2 (6 bases). Per germline, CDR1 SQVTM and CDR2 ANQGSEA. The CDR3 runs to 16 residues. The V gene lost 2 bases and the J gene lost 5 bases, with 20 bases spanning the gap. CDR3 amino acids: CSVERGLDFLRDTQYF. For the CDR3, the DNA is TGCAGCGTTGAACGGGGACTGGACTTTTTGAGAGATACGCAGTATTTT.

This rearrangement joins TRBV13 to TRBJ1-2; D ambiguous. The CDR3 is made up of 12 amino acids. Trimming left V 3 bases short and J 7 bases short, with 9 bases between. Germline V lookup: CDR1 PRHDT, CDR2 FYEKMQ (reference sequence). CDR3 nucleotide sequence: TGTGCCAGCAGCTTCGAGGAGGCTGGCTACACCTTC. Protein sequence: CASSFEEAGYTF.

The chain combines TRBV7-9 with TRBJ1-2, with D tentatively TRBD1 (5 bases). The CDR3 extends over 15 amino acids. Germline V CDR1 and CDR2: SEHNR, FQNEAQ (reference sequence). V was shortened by 4 bases and J by 0 bases, with 12 bases between the two germline ends. This chain's CDR3 is CASSSVGGANYGYTF. The CDR3 DNA follows: TGTGCCAGCAGCTCGGTCGGGGGAGCTAACTATGGCTACACCTTC.

The chain links TRBV2 to TRBJ2-7, with TRBD1 matching over 9 bases. The CDR3 spans 15 residues. Germline loops: CDR1 SNHLY, CDR2 FYNNEI. The V and J ends lost 4 bases and 3 bases, in that order; junction bases with no gene match: 7. The CDR3 DNA sequence: TGTGCCAGCAGTGGACAGGGGGTCCTTGACTACGAGCAGTACTTC. It yields the protein CASSGQGVLDYEQYF.

This clone was detected a few times. J is TRBJ1-1 and V is TRBV7-2; 7 bases map to TRBD1. With V trimmed by 5 bases and J by 1 base, 1 base remained unmatched. The CDR3 is 13 amino acids. Germline V gene sequence: CDR1 SGHTA, CDR2 FQGNSA. CDR3 DNA: TGTGCCAGCAGCCGGGACAGGAACACTGAAGCTTTCTTT. This sequence encodes CASSRDRNTEAFF. Full variable domain (remainder filled in from reference TRBV7-2 and TRBJ1-1): GAGVSQSPSNKVTEKGKDVELRCDPISGHTALYWYRQSLGQGLEFLIYFQGNSAPDKSGLPSDRFSAERTGGSVSTLTIQRTQQEDSAVYLCASSRDRNTEAFFGQGTRLTVV.

This clone came up once. The chain uses TRBV4-1 and TRBJ2-3; the match to TRBD2 covers 12 bases. The CDR3 has 15 residues. V lost 4 bases and J lost 6; bases outside the gene matches: 5. Germline V CDR1 and CDR2: MGHRA, YSYEKL. The CDR3, as DNA: TGCGCCAGCAGCCCATACGGGACTAGCGGGGATACGCAGTATTTT. Protein product: CASSPYGTSGDTQYF.

This clone was detected once. The chain combines TRBV7-3 with TRBJ2-2; a weak D match, TRBD1 (5 bases). CDR3 length: 14 residues. The germline V gene has CDR1 SGHTA and CDR2 FQGTGA. V was pared by 6 bases and J by 4 bases, with 12 bases between. The chain's CDR3 is CASSYRSSTGELFF. CDR3 bases: TGTGCCAGCAGTTACAGGTCTAGCACCGGGGAGCTGTTTTTT.

The rearrangement uses TRBV11-3 and TRBJ2-2; D is uncertain. Looked up from germline, CDR1 is SGHNT and CDR2 is YENEEA. V was cut by 0 bases and J by 8 bases, with 7 bases left in between. The CDR3 consists of 13 residues. In nucleotides, the CDR3 is TGTGCCAGCAGCTTAGATCTGAGGGGGGAGCTGTTTTTT. Protein product: CASSLDLRGELFF.

The chain is built from TRBV28 and TRBJ1-2; TRBD1 is a possible D gene (6 bases). V was shortened by 6 bases and J by 4 bases, with 24 bases between the two germline ends. Germline lookup yields CDR1 MDHEN and CDR2 SYDVKM. This CDR3 has 17 amino acids. The CDR3 region is CASRTIAGGTDSYGYTF. In DNA form, the CDR3 reads TGTGCCAGCAGGACTATAGCGGGGGGGACGGACAGCTATGGCTACACCTTC.

The chain recombines TRBV7-9 with TRBJ1-6; 7 bases map to TRBD1. Germline CDR1 is SEHNR and CDR2 is FQNEAQ (reference sequence). CDR3 size: 15 residues. Trimming removed 5 bases from V and 7 bases from J; junction bases left unmatched: 8. This CDR3 reads CASSPRDSSNSPLHF. The CDR3 DNA follows: TGTGCCAGCAGCCCACGGGACAGTTCAAATTCACCCCTCCACTTT.

The chain links TRBV7-6 to TRBJ2-7; TRBD2 might be the D (6 bases). CDR1 SGHVS and CDR2 FNYEAQ come from the germline V gene. The CDR3 is 14 amino acids. The V and J ends lost 1 base and 3 bases respectively, with 10 bases between them. CDR3 amino acids: CASSLGAGNYEQYF. The DNA of the CDR3 is TGTGCCAGCAGCTTAGGGGCGGGGAACTACGAGCAGTACTTC.

The chain employs TRBV28 and TRBJ2-7; possible D gene TRBD2, 7 bases. The ends were cut back, 6 bases at V and 2 bases at J, with 14 bases in the middle. The CDR3 is made up of 14 amino acids. Germline CDR1 and CDR2: MDHEN and SYDVKM. The CDR3 DNA is TGTGCCAGCAGCCTAGGGGGGGGACCCTACGAGCAGTACTTC. Protein sequence: CASSLGGGPYEQYF.

The rearrangement uses TRBV28 and TRBJ1-2; 9 positions match TRBD1. The CDR3 is 13 amino acids. Germline values: CDR1 MDHEN, CDR2 SYDVKM. V lost 10 bases and J lost 4; bases outside the gene matches: 7. The CDR3 loop reads CAITGGEGYGYTF. CDR3 in DNA: TGTGCCATCACAGGGGGCGAAGGCTATGGCTACACCTTC.

The rearrangement joins TRBV2 to TRBJ1-5; D may be TRBD1 (5 bases). The germline V gene has CDR1 SNHLY and CDR2 FYNNEI. V lost 0 bases and J 5 bases, leaving 11 bases between the germline ends. The CDR3 has 15 amino acids. DNA of the CDR3: TGTGCCAGCAGTGAAGCGCTTGGGGGGTATCAGCCCCAGCATTTT. This translates into CASSEALGGYQPQHF.

In its sample, this clone was seen once. This rearrangement joins TRBV4-2 to TRBJ2-7; unclear D gene. CDR1 is LGHNA and CDR2 is YNFKEQ in the germline V gene. With 0 bases removed from V and 5 bases from J, the gap between germline ends came to 14 bases. There are 15 residues in the CDR3. The CDR3 coding sequence is TGTGCCAGCAGCCAAGATCGGCAGGTCTGGAACGAGCAGTACTTC. Amino acids: CASSQDRQVWNEQYF.

The CDR3: CASAPRVNTEAFF. The CDR3, as DNA: TGCGCCAGCGCCCCCCGAGTGAACACTGAAGCTTTCTTT. The V call is TRBV5-1, the J call TRBJ1-1; D remains unclear. Germline values: CDR1 SGHRS, CDR2 YFSETQ. Trimming removed 7 bases at V and 0 bases at J, with 10 bases between. This CDR3 comprises 13 residues.